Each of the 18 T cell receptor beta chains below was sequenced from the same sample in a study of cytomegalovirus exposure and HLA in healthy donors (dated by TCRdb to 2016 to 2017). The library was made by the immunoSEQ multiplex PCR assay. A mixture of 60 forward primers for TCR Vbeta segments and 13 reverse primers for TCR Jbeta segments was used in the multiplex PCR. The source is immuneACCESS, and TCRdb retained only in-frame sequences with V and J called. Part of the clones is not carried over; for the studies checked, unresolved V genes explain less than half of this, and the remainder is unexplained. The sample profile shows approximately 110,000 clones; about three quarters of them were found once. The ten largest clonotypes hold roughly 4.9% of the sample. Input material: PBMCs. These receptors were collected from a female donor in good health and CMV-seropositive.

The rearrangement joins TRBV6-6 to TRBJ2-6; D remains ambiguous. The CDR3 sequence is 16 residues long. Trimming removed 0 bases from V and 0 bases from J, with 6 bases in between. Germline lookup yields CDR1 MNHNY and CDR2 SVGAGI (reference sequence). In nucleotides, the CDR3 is TGTGCCAGCAGTTACTCGTACAGCTCTGGGGCCAACGTCCTGACTTTC. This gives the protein CASSYSYSSGANVLTF.

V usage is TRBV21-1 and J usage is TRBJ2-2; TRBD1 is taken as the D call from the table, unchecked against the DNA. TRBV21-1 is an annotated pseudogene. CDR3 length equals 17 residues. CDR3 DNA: TGTGCCAGCACCCTAACGCCGGGACAGGTCCACACCGGGGAGCTGTTTTTT. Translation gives CASTLTPGQVHTGELFF.

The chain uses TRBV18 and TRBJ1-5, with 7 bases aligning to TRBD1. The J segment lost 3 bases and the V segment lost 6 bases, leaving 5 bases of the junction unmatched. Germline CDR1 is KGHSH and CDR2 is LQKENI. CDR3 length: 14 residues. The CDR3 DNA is TGTGCCAGCTCGTCGACAGGGACCAATCAGCCCCAGCATTTT. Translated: CASSSTGTNQPQHF. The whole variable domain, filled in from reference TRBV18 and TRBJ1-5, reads NAGVMQNPRHLVRRRGQEARLRCSPMKGHSHVYWYRQLPEEGLKFMVYLQKENIIDESGMPKERFSAEFPKEGPSILRIQQVVRGDSAAYFCASSSTGTNQPQHFGDGTRLSIL.

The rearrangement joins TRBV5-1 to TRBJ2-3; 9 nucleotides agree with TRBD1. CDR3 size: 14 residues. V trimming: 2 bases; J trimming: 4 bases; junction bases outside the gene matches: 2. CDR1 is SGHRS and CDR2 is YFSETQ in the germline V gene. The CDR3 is CASSLQGAADTQYF. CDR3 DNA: TGCGCCAGCAGCTTACAGGGGGCGGCAGATACGCAGTATTTT.

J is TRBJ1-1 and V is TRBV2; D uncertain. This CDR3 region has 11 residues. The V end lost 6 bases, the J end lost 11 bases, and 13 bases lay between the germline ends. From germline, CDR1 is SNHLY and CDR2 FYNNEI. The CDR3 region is CASSWAFGAFF. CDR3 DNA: TGTGCCAGCAGCTGGGCTTTTGGGGCTTTCTTT.

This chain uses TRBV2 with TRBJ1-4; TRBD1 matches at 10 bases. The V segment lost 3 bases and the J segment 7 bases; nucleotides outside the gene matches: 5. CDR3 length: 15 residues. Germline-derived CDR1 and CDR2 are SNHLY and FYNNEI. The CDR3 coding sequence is TGTGCCAGCAGTGATGATAGGGACAGGGGTGAAAAACTGTTTTTT. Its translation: CASSDDRDRGEKLFF. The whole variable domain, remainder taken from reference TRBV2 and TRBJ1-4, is EPEVTQTPSHQVTQMGQEVILRCVPISNHLYFYWYRQILGQKVEFLVSFYNNEISEKSEIFDDQFSVERPDGSNFTLKIRSTKLEDSAMYFCASSDDRDRGEKLFFGSGTQLSVL.

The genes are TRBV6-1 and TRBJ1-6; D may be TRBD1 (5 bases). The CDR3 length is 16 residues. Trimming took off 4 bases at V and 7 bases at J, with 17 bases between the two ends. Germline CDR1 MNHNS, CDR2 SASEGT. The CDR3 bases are TGTGCCAGCAGTGTTCGTGGACAAGGGCTAAATTCACCCCTCCACTTT. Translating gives CASSVRGQGLNSPLHF.

CDR3 loop: CASSLLVAEAFF. The CDR3 nucleotides are TGTGCCAGCAGCTTGTTAGTCGCTGAAGCTTTCTTT. The rearrangement uses TRBV5-6 and TRBJ1-1; the D is unclear. Looked up from germline, CDR1 is SGHDT and CDR2 is YYEEEE. CDR3 length: 12 amino acids. V shed 1 base and J shed 6 bases, with 7 bases lying between them.

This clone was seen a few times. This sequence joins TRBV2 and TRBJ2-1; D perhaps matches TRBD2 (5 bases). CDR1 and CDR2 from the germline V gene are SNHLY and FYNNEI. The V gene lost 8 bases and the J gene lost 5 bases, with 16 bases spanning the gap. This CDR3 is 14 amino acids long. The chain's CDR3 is CASGLSLGNNEQFF. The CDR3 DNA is TGTGCCAGCGGACTGTCCCTCGGGAACAATGAGCAGTTCTTC.

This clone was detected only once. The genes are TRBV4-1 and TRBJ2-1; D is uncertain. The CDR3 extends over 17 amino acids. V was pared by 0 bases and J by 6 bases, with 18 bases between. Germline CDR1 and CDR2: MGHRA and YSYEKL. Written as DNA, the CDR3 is TGCGCCAGCAGCCAAGAGTCGGCGGCGAACTCCCCCAATGAGCAGTTCTTC. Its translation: CASSQESAANSPNEQFF.

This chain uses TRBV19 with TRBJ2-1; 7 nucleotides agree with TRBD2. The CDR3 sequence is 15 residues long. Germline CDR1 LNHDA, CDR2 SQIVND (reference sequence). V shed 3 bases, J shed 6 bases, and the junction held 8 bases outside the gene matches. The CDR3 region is CASSISGGGGNEQFF. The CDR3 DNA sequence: TGTGCCAGTAGTATCTCGGGTGGCGGGGGCAATGAGCAGTTCTTC.

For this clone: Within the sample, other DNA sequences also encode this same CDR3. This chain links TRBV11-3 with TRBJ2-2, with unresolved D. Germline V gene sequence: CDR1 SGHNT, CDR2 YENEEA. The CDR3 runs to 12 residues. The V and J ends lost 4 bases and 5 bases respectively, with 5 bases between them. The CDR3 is CASSSRTGELFF. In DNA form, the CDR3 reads TGTGCCAGCAGCTCTCGTACCGGGGAGCTGTTTTTT.

The CDR3: CASSRTGGDSPLHF. In DNA, the CDR3 is TGTGCCAGTAGTCGTACAGGGGGGGACTCACCCCTCCACTTT. V gene TRBV19 combines with J gene TRBJ1-6; 8 bases align to TRBD1. V was pared by 5 bases and J by 10 bases, with 7 bases of the junction left unmatched. The CDR3 totals 14 residues. Germline CDR1 reads LNHDA; CDR2 reads SQIVND (reference sequence).

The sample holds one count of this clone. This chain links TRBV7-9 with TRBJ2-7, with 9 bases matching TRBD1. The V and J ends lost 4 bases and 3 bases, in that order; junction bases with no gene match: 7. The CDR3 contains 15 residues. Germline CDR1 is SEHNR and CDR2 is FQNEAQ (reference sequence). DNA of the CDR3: TGTGCCAGCAGCTCGATGGGACAGGGTGTCTACGAGCAGTACTTC. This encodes CASSSMGQGVYEQYF.

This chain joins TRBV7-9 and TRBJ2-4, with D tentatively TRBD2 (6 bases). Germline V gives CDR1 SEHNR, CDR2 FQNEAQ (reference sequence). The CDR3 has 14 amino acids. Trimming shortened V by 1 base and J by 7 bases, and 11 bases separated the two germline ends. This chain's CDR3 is CASSLGSGRNIQYF. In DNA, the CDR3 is TGTGCCAGCAGCTTAGGGTCAGGGAGGAACATTCAGTACTTC.

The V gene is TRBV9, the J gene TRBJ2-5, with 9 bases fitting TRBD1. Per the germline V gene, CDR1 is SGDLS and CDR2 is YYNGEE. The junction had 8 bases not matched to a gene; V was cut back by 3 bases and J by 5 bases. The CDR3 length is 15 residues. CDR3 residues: CASSAGQGTGETQYF. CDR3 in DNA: TGTGCCAGCAGCGCTGGACAGGGGACGGGGGAGACCCAGTACTTC.

The CDR3 sequence is CASSPQGIGEQYF. CDR3 bases: TGTGCCAGCAGTCCCCAGGGGATTGGAGAGCAGTACTTC. The rearrangement uses TRBV27 and TRBJ2-7, with D tentatively TRBD1 (6 bases). Germline CDR1 is MNHEY and CDR2 is SMNVEV (reference sequence). The CDR3 contains 13 residues. The V and J ends lost 5 bases and 7 bases respectively, with 15 bases between them.

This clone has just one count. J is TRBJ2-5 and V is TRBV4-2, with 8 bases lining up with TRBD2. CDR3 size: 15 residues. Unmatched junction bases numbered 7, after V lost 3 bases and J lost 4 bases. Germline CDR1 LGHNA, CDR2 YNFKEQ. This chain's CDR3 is CASSHPPGGRETQYF. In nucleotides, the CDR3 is TGTGCCAGCAGCCACCCTCCGGGAGGGCGAGAGACCCAGTACTTC.